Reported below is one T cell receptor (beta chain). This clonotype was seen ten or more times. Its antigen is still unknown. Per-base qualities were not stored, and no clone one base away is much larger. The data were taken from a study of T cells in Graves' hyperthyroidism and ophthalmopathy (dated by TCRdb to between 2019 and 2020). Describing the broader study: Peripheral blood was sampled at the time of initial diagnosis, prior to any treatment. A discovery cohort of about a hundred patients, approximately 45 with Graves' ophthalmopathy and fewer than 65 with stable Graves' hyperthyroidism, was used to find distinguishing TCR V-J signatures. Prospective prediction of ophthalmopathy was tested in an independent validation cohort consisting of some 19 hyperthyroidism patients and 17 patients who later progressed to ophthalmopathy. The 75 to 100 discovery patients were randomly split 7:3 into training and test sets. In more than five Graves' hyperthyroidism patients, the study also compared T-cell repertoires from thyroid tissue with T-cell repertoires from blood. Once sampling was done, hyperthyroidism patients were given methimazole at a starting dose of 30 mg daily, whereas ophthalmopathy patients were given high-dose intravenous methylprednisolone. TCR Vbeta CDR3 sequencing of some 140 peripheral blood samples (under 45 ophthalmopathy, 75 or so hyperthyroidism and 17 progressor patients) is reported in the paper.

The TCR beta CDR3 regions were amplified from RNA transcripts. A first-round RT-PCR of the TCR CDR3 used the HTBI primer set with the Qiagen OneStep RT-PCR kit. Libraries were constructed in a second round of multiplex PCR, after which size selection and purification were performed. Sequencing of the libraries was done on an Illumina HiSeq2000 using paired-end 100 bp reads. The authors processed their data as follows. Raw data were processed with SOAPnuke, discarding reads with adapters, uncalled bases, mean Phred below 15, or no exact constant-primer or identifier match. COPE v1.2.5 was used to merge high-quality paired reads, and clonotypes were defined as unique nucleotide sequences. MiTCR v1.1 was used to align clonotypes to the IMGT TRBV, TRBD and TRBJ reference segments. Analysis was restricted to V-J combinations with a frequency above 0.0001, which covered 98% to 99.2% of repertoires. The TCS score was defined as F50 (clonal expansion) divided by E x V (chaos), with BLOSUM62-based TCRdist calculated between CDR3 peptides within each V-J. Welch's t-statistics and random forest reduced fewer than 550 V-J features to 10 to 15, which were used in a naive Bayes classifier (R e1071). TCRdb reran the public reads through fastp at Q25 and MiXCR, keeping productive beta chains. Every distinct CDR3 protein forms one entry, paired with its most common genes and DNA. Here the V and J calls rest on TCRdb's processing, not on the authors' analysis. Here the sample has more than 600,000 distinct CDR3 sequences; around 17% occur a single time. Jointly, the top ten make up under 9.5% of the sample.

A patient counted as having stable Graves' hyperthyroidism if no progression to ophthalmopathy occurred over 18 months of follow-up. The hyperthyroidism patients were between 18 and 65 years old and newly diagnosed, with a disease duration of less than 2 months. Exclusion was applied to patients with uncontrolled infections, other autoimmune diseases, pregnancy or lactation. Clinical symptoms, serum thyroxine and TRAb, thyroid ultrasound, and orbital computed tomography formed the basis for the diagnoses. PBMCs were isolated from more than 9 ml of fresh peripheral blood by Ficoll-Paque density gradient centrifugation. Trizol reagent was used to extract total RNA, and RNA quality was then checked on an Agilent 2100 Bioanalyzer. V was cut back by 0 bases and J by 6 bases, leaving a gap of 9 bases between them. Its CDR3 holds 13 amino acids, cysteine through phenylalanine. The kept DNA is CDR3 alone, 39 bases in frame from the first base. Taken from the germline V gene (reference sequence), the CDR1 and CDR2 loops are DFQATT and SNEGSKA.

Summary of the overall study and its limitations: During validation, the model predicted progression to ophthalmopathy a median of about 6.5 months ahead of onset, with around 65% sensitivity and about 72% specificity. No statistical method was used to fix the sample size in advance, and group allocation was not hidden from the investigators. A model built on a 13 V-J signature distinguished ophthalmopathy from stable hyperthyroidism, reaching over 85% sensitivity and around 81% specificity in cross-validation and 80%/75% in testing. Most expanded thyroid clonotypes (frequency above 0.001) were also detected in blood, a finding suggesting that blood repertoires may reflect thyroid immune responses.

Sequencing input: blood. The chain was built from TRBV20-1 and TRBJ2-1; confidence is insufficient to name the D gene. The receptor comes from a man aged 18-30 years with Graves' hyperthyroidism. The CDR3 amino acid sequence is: CSARDIHGNEQFF. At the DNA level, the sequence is TGCAGTGCTAGAGACATCCATGGCAATGAGCAGTTCTTC.